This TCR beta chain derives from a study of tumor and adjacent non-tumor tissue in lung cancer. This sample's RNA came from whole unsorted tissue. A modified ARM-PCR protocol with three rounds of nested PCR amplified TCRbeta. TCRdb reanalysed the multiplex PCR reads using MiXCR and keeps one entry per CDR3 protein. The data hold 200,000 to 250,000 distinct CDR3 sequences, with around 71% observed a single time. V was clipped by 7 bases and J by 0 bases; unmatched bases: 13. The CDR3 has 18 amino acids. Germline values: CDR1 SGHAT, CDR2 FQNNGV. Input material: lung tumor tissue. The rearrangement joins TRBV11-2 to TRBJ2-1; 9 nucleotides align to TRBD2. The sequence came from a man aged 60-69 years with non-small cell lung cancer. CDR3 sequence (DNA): TGTGCCAGCATCTCCACCATAGCGGGGGAATACTCCTACAATGAGCAGTTCTTC. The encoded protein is CASISTIAGEYSYNEQFF.